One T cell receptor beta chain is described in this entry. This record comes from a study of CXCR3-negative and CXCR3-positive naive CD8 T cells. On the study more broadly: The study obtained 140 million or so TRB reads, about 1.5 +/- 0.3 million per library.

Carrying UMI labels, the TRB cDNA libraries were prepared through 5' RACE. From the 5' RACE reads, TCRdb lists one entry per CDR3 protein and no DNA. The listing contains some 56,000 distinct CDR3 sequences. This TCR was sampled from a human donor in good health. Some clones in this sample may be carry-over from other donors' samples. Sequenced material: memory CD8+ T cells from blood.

CDR3 residues: CSASTANPYEQYF. The J gene is TRBJ2-7, the V gene TRBV29-1; the TRBD1 assignment by TCRdb is unverifiable without DNA. The CDR3 sequence is 13 residues long. Germline V CDR1 and CDR2: SQVTM, ANQGSEA.